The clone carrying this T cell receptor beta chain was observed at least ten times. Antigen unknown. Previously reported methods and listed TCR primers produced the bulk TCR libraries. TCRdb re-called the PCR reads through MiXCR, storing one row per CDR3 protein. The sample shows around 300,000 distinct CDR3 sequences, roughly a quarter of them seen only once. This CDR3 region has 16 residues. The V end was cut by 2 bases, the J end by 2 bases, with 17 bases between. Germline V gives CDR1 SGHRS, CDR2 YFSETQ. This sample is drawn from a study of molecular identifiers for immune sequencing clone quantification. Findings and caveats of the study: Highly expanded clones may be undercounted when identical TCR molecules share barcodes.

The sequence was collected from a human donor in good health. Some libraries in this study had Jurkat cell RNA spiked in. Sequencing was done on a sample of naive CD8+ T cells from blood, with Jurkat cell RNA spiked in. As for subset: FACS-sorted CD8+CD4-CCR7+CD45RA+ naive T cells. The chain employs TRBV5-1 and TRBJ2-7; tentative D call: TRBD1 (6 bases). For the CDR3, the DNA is TGCGCCAGCAGCTTCTCAGGGGCCCCGTCTACCTACGAGCAGTACTTC. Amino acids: CASSFSGAPSTYEQYF.